The next 27 T cell receptor beta chains were all read from a single sample in a study of PD-1 blockade in mismatch repair-deficient tumors. The repertoire was sequenced with immunoSEQ multiplex PCR; TCRdb's copy has only in-frame clones and lacks some. This sample has 100,000 to 150,000 clones, with around 86% found just once. Sample: peripheral blood, taken 44 weeks after starting pembrolizumab. The source of these receptors is an adult with mismatch repair-deficient cancer.

The J gene is TRBJ2-7, the V gene TRBV5-1; no clear D. V was shortened by 2 bases and J by 0 bases, with 15 bases between the two germline ends. CDR3 length: 16 amino acids. CDR1 is SGHRS and CDR2 is YFSETQ in the germline V gene. Here the CDR3 reads CASSFEILGFSYEQYF. The CDR3 bases are TGCGCCAGCAGCTTTGAAATCCTAGGTTTCTCCTACGAGCAGTACTTC.

Note on this clone: Other DNA variants within this sample encode the same CDR3. CDR3 bases: TGCGCCAGCAGCGTCACCGGCTACGAGCAGTACTTC. Amino acids: CASSVTGYEQYF. This chain links TRBV5-1 with TRBJ2-7; D not certain. Trimming left V 4 bases short and J 3 bases short, with 8 bases between. In germline, CDR1 is SGHRS, CDR2 YFSETQ. The CDR3 runs to 12 residues.

The chain uses TRBV29-1 and TRBJ2-7; 7 nucleotides line up with TRBD2. The CDR3 is 13 amino acids. Germline CDR1 and CDR2: SQVTM and ANQGSEA. J lost 0 bases, V lost 4 bases, and 3 bases had no gene match. The CDR3 sequence: CSVGGGSSYEQYF. The CDR3 nucleotides are TGCAGCGTTGGCGGCGGGAGCTCCTACGAGCAGTACTTC.

This clone occurred a few times. This chain links TRBV30 with TRBJ2-7; D uncertain. Germline values: CDR1 GTSNPN, CDR2 SVGIG (reference sequence). This CDR3 contains 12 residues. V lost 3 bases to trimming and J lost 1 base, with 7 bases between them. The CDR3 is CAWRASSYEQYF. DNA for the CDR3: TGTGCCTGGAGGGCTTCGTCCTACGAGCAGTACTTC.

In DNA, the CDR3 is TGTGCCATCAGTAGACAGGGGTCTGGCACAGATACGCAGTATTTT. It yields the protein CAISRQGSGTDTQYF. The rearrangement joins TRBV10-3 to TRBJ2-3; TRBD1 agrees at 8 bases. CDR1 is ENHRY and CDR2 is SYGVKD in the germline V gene. The CDR3 extends over 15 amino acids. With 5 bases clipped from V and 1 base from J, the junction kept 5 bases outside the gene matches.

The rearrangement joins TRBV5-4 to TRBJ2-3; tentatively, D is TRBD2 (6 bases). V lost 4 bases to trimming and J lost 4 bases, with 16 bases between them. The length of the CDR3 is 15 residues. Germline V gene data show CDR1 as SGHNT and CDR2 as YYREEE (reference sequence). CDR3 sequence: CASSLGGVSPDTQYF. Here the CDR3 DNA reads TGTGCCAGCAGCCTTGGCGGGGTTAGCCCAGATACGCAGTATTTT.

The V and J genes are TRBV2 and TRBJ1-2; no definite D call. The CDR3 runs 15 residues. V was pared by 3 bases and J by 8 bases, with 19 bases between. Germline CDR1 reads SNHLY; CDR2 reads FYNNEI. DNA of the CDR3: TGTGCCAGCAGTGAGAACGGCCCTCAGTTTGGGGGCTACACCTTC. It codes for CASSENGPQFGGYTF.

In regard to this clone: Other nucleotide sequences from this sample produce the same CDR3. The rearrangement joins TRBV6-5 to TRBJ2-7; TRBD1 aligns across 11 bases. With V trimmed by 0 bases and J by 3 bases, 1 base remained unmatched. CDR1 is MNHEY and CDR2 is SVGAGI in the germline V gene. CDR3 size: 15 residues. CDR3 in amino acids: CASSYSGTGGYEQYF. CDR3 coding DNA: TGTGCCAGCAGTTACTCCGGGACAGGGGGCTACGAGCAGTACTTC.

The rearrangement joins TRBV5-1 to TRBJ2-5; the match to TRBD1 covers 8 bases. V dropped 3 bases and J dropped 8; count of bases not matched to a gene: 15. This CDR3 is built from 16 residues. Looked up from germline, CDR1 is SGHRS and CDR2 is YFSETQ. The CDR3 loop is CASSSGDPTGVVTQYF. CDR3 coding DNA: TGCGCCAGCAGCTCTGGGGACCCGACAGGGGTTGTTACCCAGTACTTC.

CDR3 residues: CASSQRGWGDTQYF. As DNA, the CDR3 is TGCGCCAGCAGCCAAAGAGGGTGGGGAGATACGCAGTATTTT. This chain connects TRBV4-1 to TRBJ2-3; D is possibly TRBD2 (5 bases). This CDR3 is 14 amino acids long. Trimming took 2 bases from V and 5 from J, leaving 11 bases between them. CDR1 MGHRA and CDR2 YSYEKL come from the germline V gene.

V is TRBV13 and J is TRBJ2-7; D remains unclear. The CDR3 is 12 amino acids. Per the germline V gene, CDR1 is PRHDT and CDR2 is FYEKMQ (reference sequence). With 5 bases removed from V and 2 bases from J, the gap between germline ends came to 7 bases. The DNA of the CDR3 is TGTGCCAGCAGCCGAGTCCCCTACGAGCAGTACTTC. Translating it yields CASSRVPYEQYF.

The chain carries TRBV18 and TRBJ1-1; no clear D. Germline values: CDR1 KGHSH, CDR2 LQKENI. Trimming took off 2 bases at V and 10 bases at J, with 14 bases between the two ends. The CDR3 runs to 13 residues. CDR3 region: CASSPGSRFGAFF. The CDR3 DNA reads as TGTGCCAGCTCACCAGGGAGTCGTTTCGGAGCTTTCTTT.

V and J are TRBV11-3 and TRBJ2-1; D gene ambiguous. CDR1 and CDR2 from the germline V gene are SGHNT and YENEEA. CDR3 length: 13 residues. Trimming cost V 5 bases and J 5 bases, with 10 bases left between them. The CDR3 bases are TGTGCCAGCAGCCACGGGTACAACAATGAGCAGTTCTTC. Translating gives CASSHGYNNEQFF.

The V and J genes are TRBV19 and TRBJ2-1, with 8 nucleotides matching TRBD2. J lost 3 bases, V lost 11 bases, and 9 bases had no gene match. CDR3 length equals 14 residues. Germline assignment: CDR1 LNHDA and CDR2 SQIVND (reference sequence). The CDR3 DNA reads as TGTGCCGGACACACCGGGACTAGCTACAATGAGCAGTTCTTC. Residues: CAGHTGTSYNEQFF.

The chain uses TRBV7-9 and TRBJ1-1; D perhaps matches TRBD1 (6 bases). The V gene lost 4 bases and the J gene lost 1 base, with 10 bases spanning the gap. Germline V gene data show CDR1 as SEHNR and CDR2 as FQNEAQ (reference sequence). CDR3 length equals 14 residues. Here the CDR3 reads CASSSSGENTEAFF. The CDR3 DNA is TGTGCCAGCAGCTCTTCAGGGGAGAACACTGAAGCTTTCTTT.

The chain recombines TRBV5-6 with TRBJ2-5; tentatively, D is TRBD1 (6 bases). The germline V gene has CDR1 SGHDT and CDR2 YYEEEE. V lost 2 bases to trimming and J lost 5 bases, with 10 bases between them. CDR3 length: 13 amino acids. CDR3: CASSFTQGETQYF. For the CDR3, the DNA is TGTGCCAGCAGCTTTACACAGGGTGAGACCCAGTACTTC.

The genes are TRBV11-3 and TRBJ2-1, with D possibly matching TRBD2 (5 bases). The CDR3 contains 15 residues. In germline, CDR1 is SGHNT, CDR2 YENEEA. V was clipped by 6 bases and J by 0 bases, with 12 bases between them. CDR3 loop: CASRLPGSSYNEQFF. CDR3 sequence (DNA): TGTGCCAGCAGATTACCGGGAAGCTCCTACAATGAGCAGTTCTTC.

The chain has TRBV10-3 and TRBJ2-7, with 10 nucleotides matching TRBD1. V lost 10 bases, J lost 5 bases, and 5 bases stayed unmatched. CDR3 size: 12 residues. The germline CDR1 and CDR2 sequences are ENHRY and SYGVKD. The CDR3 DNA reads TGTGCCACGGGACAGGGGATCGACGAGCAGTACTTC. Protein product: CATGQGIDEQYF.

CDR3 nucleotide sequence: TGTGCCAGCAGCTCGGACAGGGGGCAGTTCGCAGATACGCAGTATTTT. Translated: CASSSDRGQFADTQYF. This rearrangement joins TRBV5-6 to TRBJ2-3; 11 bases match TRBD1. The V gene end was trimmed by 3 bases and the J gene end by 4 bases; junction bases not matched to a gene: 7. The CDR3 contains 16 residues. Germline assignment: CDR1 SGHDT and CDR2 YYEEEE.

This clone came up a few times. The J gene is TRBJ2-7, the V gene TRBV29-1, with TRBD1 matching over 10 bases. Germline trimming cut 7 bases from V and 5 bases from J; bases unmatched to any gene: 5. The CDR3 is 12 residues long. From germline, CDR1 is SQVTM and CDR2 ANQGSEA. The CDR3 DNA is TGCAGCGCATCGACAGGGGGCGACGAGCAGTACTTC. This translates into CSASTGGDEQYF.

This chain links TRBV6-1 with TRBJ2-2, with 7 bases identical to TRBD1. The germline V gene encodes CDR1 MNHNS and CDR2 SASEGT. Trimming removed 7 bases from V and 4 bases from J; junction bases left unmatched: 9. The length of the CDR3 is 15 residues. CDR3 amino acids: CASKELQGPTGELFF. CDR3 bases: TGTGCCAGCAAGGAATTACAGGGGCCCACCGGGGAGCTGTTTTTT.

The chain carries TRBV28 and TRBJ2-1; no definite D call. The CDR3 loop spans 15 amino acids. V lost 3 bases, J lost 4 bases, and 13 bases lay in between. Germline V gene data show CDR1 as MDHEN and CDR2 as SYDVKM. The CDR3 coding sequence is TGTGCCAGCAGTTTGGCAGGTACCCCGTACAATGAGCAGTTCTTC. Its translation: CASSLAGTPYNEQFF.

The V and J genes are TRBV2 and TRBJ1-5; D is ambiguous. This CDR3 is 13 amino acids long. Germline V gene data show CDR1 as SNHLY and CDR2 as FYNNEI. With 3 bases removed from V and 3 bases from J, the gap between germline ends came to 6 bases. CDR3 protein: CASSDSFNQPQHF. The CDR3 DNA reads as TGTGCCAGCAGTGACAGCTTCAATCAGCCCCAGCATTTT.

This clone was seen more than once but under ten times. This sequence joins TRBV5-4 and TRBJ1-3; tentatively, D is TRBD1 (5 bases). The CDR3 contains 12 residues. The V gene's germline CDR1 is SGHNT and CDR2 YYREEE (reference sequence). V lost 3 bases, J lost 9 bases, and 10 bases lay in between. The CDR3 region has the DNA TGTGCCAGCAGCTCCAGGGTCGGCACCATATATTTT. This encodes CASSSRVGTIYF.

The chain is built from TRBV7-2 and TRBJ2-1; D is unclear. CDR1 and CDR2 from the germline V gene are SGHTA and FQGNSA. The CDR3 is 12 residues long. V was cut by 0 bases and J by 7 bases, with 4 bases left in between. DNA of the CDR3: TGTGCCAGCAGCTTAGCGCGGAATGAGCAGTTCTTC. This translates into CASSLARNEQFF.

This chain connects TRBV18 to TRBJ2-4; 13 nucleotides agree with TRBD2. Unmatched junction bases numbered 7, after V lost 2 bases and J lost 0 bases. Germline CDR1 is KGHSH and CDR2 is LQKENI. CDR3 length: 19 amino acids. CDR3 DNA sequence: TGTGCCAGCTCACCAACCTCACTAGCGGGAGGGTTAGCCAAAAACATTCAGTACTTC. Its translation is CASSPTSLAGGLAKNIQYF.

A single count supports this clone. This chain joins TRBV5-1 and TRBJ2-5; D unclear. CDR3 size: 14 residues. With 4 bases removed from V and 5 bases from J, the gap between germline ends came to 15 bases. CDR1 SGHRS and CDR2 YFSETQ come from the germline V gene. The CDR3 DNA reads as TGCGCCAGCAGCCCCGATTCCCTGGGGGAGACCCAGTACTTC. Encoded protein: CASSPDSLGETQYF. Looking up the rest from reference TRBV5-1 and TRBJ2-5 gives the full variable domain: KAGVTQTPRYLIKTRGQQVTLSCSPISGHRSVSWYQQTPGQGLQFLFEYFSETQRNKGNFPGRFSGRQFSNSRSEMNVSTLELGDSALYLCASSPDSLGETQYFGPGTRLLVL.